These 20 T cell receptor beta chains were all obtained from the same sample, sequenced in a study of cytomegalovirus exposure and HLA in healthy donors. The PCR employed 60 Vbeta primers together with 13 Jbeta primers. TCRdb keeps only in-frame clones here, not all; method: immunoSEQ multiplex PCR. The sample yields around 150,000 clones, approximately 72% seen once. Sequencing was carried out using PBMCs. The source of these receptors is a female donor in good health and CMV-seronegative.

Points on this clone: Possible read error: a much larger clone is one base away. The gene calls are TRBV6-6 and TRBJ2-1; 14 bases map to TRBD2. The junction had 1 base not matched to a gene; V was cut back by 5 bases and J by 7 bases. Germline V gene lookup returns CDR1 MNHNY and CDR2 SVGAGI (reference sequence). The CDR3 is made up of 14 amino acids. This CDR3 reads CASSGTSGRNEQFF. The CDR3 coding sequence is TGTGCCAGCAGTGGGACTAGCGGGAGAAATGAGCAGTTCTTC.

This clone appeared a few times. The rearrangement uses TRBV23-1 and TRBJ2-1; D perhaps matches TRBD2 (6 bases). TRBV23-1 is treated as an ORF (open reading frame) with a function not yet certain. The V and J ends lost 3 bases and 0 bases respectively, with 24 bases between them. The CDR3 contains 20 residues. Here the CDR3 reads CASSQGGNEPTTHSYNEQFF. Written as DNA, the CDR3 is TGCGCCAGCAGTCAGGGCGGGAACGAACCTACTACACACTCCTACAATGAGCAGTTCTTC.

CDR3 sequence (DNA): TGTGCCAGCAGCTTAGATGGGACTATTAGGGAAAAACTGTTTTTT. It codes for CASSLDGTIREKLFF. The genes are TRBV11-2 and TRBJ1-4, with D possibly matching TRBD1 (5 bases). V shed 0 bases and J shed 8 bases, with 13 bases lying between them. Germline-derived CDR1 and CDR2 are SGHAT and FQNNGV. This CDR3 has 15 residues.

This clone came up once. V and J are TRBV7-9 and TRBJ2-1; 14 bases match TRBD2. The CDR3 is made up of 15 amino acids. J gave up 8 bases and V 4 bases, and 4 bases lay outside the gene matches. Germline loops: CDR1 SEHNR, CDR2 FQNEAQ (reference sequence). The CDR3 nucleotides read TGTGCCAGCAGCTCCGGGACTAGCGGGGGCTATGAGCAGTTCTTC. Translation: CASSSGTSGGYEQFF.

V is TRBV9 and J is TRBJ2-7; D is unclear. Trimming cost V 0 bases and J 6 bases, with 13 bases left between them. The CDR3 covers 14 residues. Germline values: CDR1 SGDLS, CDR2 YYNGEE. CDR3: CASSVGSAPGEQYF. The CDR3 DNA reads as TGTGCCAGCAGCGTAGGGTCAGCGCCGGGCGAGCAGTACTTC. The full variable domain, rest sourced from reference TRBV9 and TRBJ2-7, is DSGVTQTPKHLITATGQRVTLRCSPRSGDLSVYWYQQSLDQGLQFLIQYYNGEERAKGNILERFSAQQFPDLHSELNLSSLELGDSALYFCASSVGSAPGEQYFGPGTRLTVT.

This rearrangement joins TRBV27 to TRBJ2-7; 9 positions agree with TRBD2. Trimming removed 7 bases from V and 3 bases from J; junction bases left unmatched: 13. Germline assignment: CDR1 MNHEY and CDR2 SMNVEV (reference sequence). CDR3 size: 16 residues. The CDR3 is CASMAGGTGTYYEQYF. The DNA for the CDR3 is TGTGCCAGCATGGCGGGGGGGACCGGGACCTACTACGAGCAGTACTTC.

The genes are TRBV4-2 and TRBJ2-2; 8 bases align to TRBD2. J lost 5 bases, V lost 2 bases, and 4 bases had no gene match. Germline V gene sequence: CDR1 LGHNA, CDR2 YNFKEQ. This CDR3 is built from 15 residues. The CDR3 sequence: CASSQTSGWTGELFF. The CDR3 nucleotides are TGTGCCAGCAGCCAAACTAGCGGATGGACCGGGGAGCTGTTTTTT.

The rearrangement links TRBV10-3 to TRBJ2-6, with no clear D. Looked up from germline, CDR1 is ENHRY and CDR2 is SYGVKD. V was pared by 4 bases and J by 4 bases, with 8 bases between. The CDR3 extends over 14 amino acids. CDR3 DNA: TGTGCCATCAGTGCCATAGCCGGGGCCAACGTCCTGACTTTC. It translates to CAISAIAGANVLTF.

The J gene is TRBJ2-7, the V gene TRBV30, with D uncertain. With 1 base removed from V and 7 bases from J, the gap between germline ends came to 8 bases. Germline-derived CDR1 and CDR2 are GTSNPN and SVGIG (reference sequence). CDR3 length equals 11 residues. The CDR3 loop is CAWSAFREQYF. The CDR3 bases are TGTGCCTGGAGTGCATTCCGGGAGCAGTACTTC.

The V call is TRBV14, the J call TRBJ2-5; D gene ambiguous. Trimming took off 1 base at V and 3 bases at J, with 6 bases between the two ends. CDR1 and CDR2 (germline): SGHDN, FVKESK. The CDR3 sequence is 13 residues long. The CDR3 spells CASSQVSKETQYF. CDR3 nucleotides: TGTGCCAGCAGCCAAGTTAGTAAAGAGACCCAGTACTTC.

This clone appeared a few times. Here the CDR3 DNA reads TGTGCCAGCACCACCGGGACAGGGGGTCAGCCCCAGCATTTT. Translating it yields CASTTGTGGQPQHF. The V gene is TRBV21-1, the J gene TRBJ1-5; the D call in the table, TRBD1, was not verified against the DNA. TRBV21-1 constitutes a pseudogene. This CDR3 is built from 14 residues.

This clone was picked up a small number of times. A read error may account for a junction end that differs from germline. As DNA, the CDR3 is TGCGCCAGCTCCCAGGGACAGGAGAGGGACTTC. Amino acid sequence: CASSQGQERDF. The rearrangement links TRBV10-2 to TRBJ2-5, with TRBD1 identical over 8 bases. CDR1 and CDR2 from the germline V gene are WSHSY and SAAADI. CDR3 length: 11 amino acids.

This clone was detected a few times. This chain uses TRBV6-1 with TRBJ1-1, with 7 bases identical to TRBD1. The CDR3 loop spans 15 amino acids. CDR1 and CDR2 from the germline V gene are MNHNS and SASEGT. J lost 0 bases, V lost 2 bases, and 3 bases had no gene match. The DNA for the CDR3 is TGTGCCAGCAGTGAAACAGGGGAACTGAACACTGAAGCTTTCTTT. As protein: CASSETGELNTEAFF.

The chain recombines TRBV15 with TRBJ2-5, with 13 bases identical to TRBD2. Germline V gives CDR1 LNHNV, CDR2 YYDKDF (reference sequence). The CDR3 runs 16 residues. Trimming took 5 bases from V and 4 from J; bases not matched to a gene: 7. For the CDR3, the DNA is TGTGCCACCAGCCCGACTAGCGGGAGGTTATTAGAGACCCAGTACTTC. Its translation is CATSPTSGRLLETQYF.

This clone was detected a few times. The V and J genes are TRBV10-3 and TRBJ2-7; D is undetermined. The V end was cut by 8 bases, the J end by 0 bases, with 5 bases between. Germline-derived CDR1 and CDR2 are ENHRY and SYGVKD. CDR3 length: 11 amino acids. The CDR3 protein is CAIAYSYEQYF. As DNA, the CDR3 is TGTGCCATCGCCTACTCCTACGAGCAGTACTTC.

Note on this clone: At one of its ends the junction is not consistent with the germline gene, which may arise from a read error. The chain is built from TRBV30 and TRBJ2-7; D perhaps matches TRBD2 (6 bases). This CDR3 spans 11 amino acids. Germline V lookup: CDR1 GTSNPN, CDR2 SVGIG (reference sequence). The CDR3 region has the DNA TGTGCCTGGAGTGCCGGGACTCCACCAGGGTTC. Translation gives CAWSAGTPPGF.

The table lists this clone with a count of one. This chain joins TRBV2 and TRBJ1-1, with D possibly TRBD1 on 6 matching bases. The CDR3 consists of 13 residues. Germline V lookup: CDR1 SNHLY, CDR2 FYNNEI. V was clipped by 7 bases and J by 7 bases, with 16 bases between them. CDR3 loop: CASNTGNLNEAFF. In DNA form, the CDR3 reads TGTGCCAGCAATACAGGGAACCTGAATGAAGCTTTCTTT.

This chain connects TRBV5-4 to TRBJ1-4; D may be TRBD1 (6 bases). The CDR3 runs 17 residues. CDR1 is SGHNT and CDR2 is YYREEE in the germline V gene (reference sequence). The V end was cut by 4 bases, the J end by 0 bases, with 16 bases between. The CDR3 DNA reads TGTGCCAGCAGCCCAGTGAGCGGGGGGCCAACTAATGAAAAACTGTTTTTT. This codes for CASSPVSGGPTNEKLFF. Together with reference TRBV5-4 and TRBJ1-4, the CDR3 gives the full variable domain: ETGVTQSPTHLIKTRGQQVTLRCSSQSGHNTVSWYQQALGQGPQFIFQYYREEENGRGNFPPRFSGLQFPNYSSELNVNALELDDSALYLCASSPVSGGPTNEKLFFGSGTQLSVL.

V usage is TRBV7-9 and J usage is TRBJ1-1; D remains unclear. The CDR3 consists of 14 residues. Germline values: CDR1 SEHNR, CDR2 FQNEAQ (reference sequence). The V end lost 2 bases, the J end lost 0 bases, and 7 bases lay between the germline ends. CDR3 region: CASSLNNLNTEAFF. In DNA form, the CDR3 reads TGTGCCAGCAGCTTAAACAACCTGAACACTGAAGCTTTCTTT.

The V call is TRBV5-1, the J call TRBJ1-4; D ambiguous. CDR1 and CDR2 (germline): SGHRS, YFSETQ. V was trimmed by 0 bases and J by 0 bases, leaving 9 bases between them. The CDR3 has 16 residues. The CDR3 reads CASSLGVGATNEKLFF. The CDR3 DNA reads TGCGCCAGCAGCTTGGGCGTCGGAGCAACTAATGAAAAACTGTTTTTT. Variable domain in full (rest from reference TRBV5-1 and TRBJ1-4): KAGVTQTPRYLIKTRGQQVTLSCSPISGHRSVSWYQQTPGQGLQFLFEYFSETQRNKGNFPGRFSGRQFSNSRSEMNVSTLELGDSALYLCASSLGVGATNEKLFFGSGTQLSVL.